Below are 20 T cell receptor beta chains sequenced from a single sample in a study of T cell repertoires in cytomegalovirus infection. Which antigens these TCRs recognize remains unknown. TCRdb reprocessed the reads via MiXCR and lists one record per CDR3 protein. The sample consists of 600,000 to 700,000 distinct CDR3 sequences, approximately 33% of them appearing once. Source: cultured PBMCs, taken from culture after CMV antigen stimulation. The receptors were sampled from a human donor in good health (CMV status not recorded). Some clones in this sample may be carry-over from other donors' samples.

This clonotype was counted a few times. The genes are TRBV10-3 and TRBJ1-4; 10 positions match TRBD1. The CDR3 has 16 residues. CDR1 is ENHRY and CDR2 is SYGVKD in the germline V gene. The J segment lost 6 bases and the V segment lost 0 bases, leaving 4 bases of the junction unmatched. CDR3 DNA: TGTGCCATCAGTGAGTCCTTAGGGACAGGGGATGAAAAACTGTTTTTT. Encoded protein: CAISESLGTGDEKLFF.

This chain connects TRBV7-9 to TRBJ2-5; TRBD1 or TRBD2 may be the D gene (5 bases each). V was shortened by 1 base and J by 1 base, with 28 bases between the two germline ends. The CDR3 runs to 21 residues. Germline CDR1 and CDR2: SEHNR and FQNEAQ (reference sequence). CDR3 in DNA: TGTGCCAGCAGCTTAGTTTCTCGTGGAAGGCAGGGATGGGACCCCCAAGAGACCCAGTACTTC. Protein sequence: CASSLVSRGRQGWDPQETQYF.

The V gene is TRBV6-2 or TRBV6-3, the J gene TRBJ2-4, with 7 bases matching TRBD2. The germline V gene encodes CDR1 MNHEY and CDR2 SVGEGT. The CDR3 contains 14 residues. The junction had 14 bases not matched to a gene; V was cut back by 5 bases and J by 13 bases. The DNA for the CDR3 is TGTGCCAGCAGTCCGCCGGGACTAAGGGGCCCACAGTACTTC. It yields the protein CASSPPGLRGPQYF.

This clonotype was counted at least ten times. The V gene is TRBV6-6, the J gene TRBJ2-2; 7 positions agree with TRBD2. V shed 4 bases and J 3 bases; nucleotides not matched to a gene: 5. CDR3 length: 15 amino acids. The V gene's germline CDR1 is MNHNY and CDR2 SVGAGI (reference sequence). This CDR3 reads CASSWGRADTGELFF. The CDR3, as DNA: TGTGCCAGCAGTTGGGGGAGGGCCGACACCGGGGAGCTGTTTTTT.

The sample holds a few counts of this clonotype. The chain links TRBV27 to TRBJ1-6; perhaps TRBD1 as D (6 bases). Germline V lookup: CDR1 MNHEY, CDR2 SMNVEV (reference sequence). V was cut by 6 bases and J by 5 bases, with 11 bases left in between. The CDR3 consists of 14 residues. CDR3 sequence: CASRWTANNSPLHF. Written as DNA, the CDR3 is TGTGCCAGCAGATGGACAGCTAATAATTCACCCCTCCACTTT.

The CDR3 sequence is CASDDRNEQFF. The CDR3 nucleotides are TGTGCCAGCGACGACAGGAATGAGCAGTTCTTC. This chain uses TRBV11-2 with TRBJ2-1; weak D call: TRBD1 (6 bases). Trimming stripped 8 bases from V and 7 bases from J, with 9 bases between. CDR3 length equals 11 residues. Looked up from germline, CDR1 is SGHAT and CDR2 is FQNNGV.

This clonotype occurred a few times. V usage is TRBV7-9 and J usage is TRBJ1-1; maybe TRBD1 (5 bases). Germline V lookup: CDR1 SEHNR, CDR2 FQNEAQ (reference sequence). CDR3 length: 15 amino acids. Trimming stripped 5 bases from V and 2 bases from J, with 15 bases between. CDR3 in amino acids: CASSPVRGDNTEAFF. The CDR3 nucleotides read TGTGCCAGCAGCCCGGTGAGAGGGGATAACACTGAAGCTTTCTTT.

Concerning this clonotype itself: The junction shows a germline mismatch at one end, possibly a read error. The chain has TRBV20-1 and TRBJ2-7; TRBD2 aligns across 9 bases. The CDR3 extends over 11 amino acids. CDR1 and CDR2 (germline): DFQATT, SNEGSKA (reference sequence). The CDR3 region is CSARDEGLAVF. The CDR3 nucleotides read TGCAGTGCTAGAGATGAGGGACTAGCCGTCTTC.

V is TRBV5-1 and J is TRBJ1-2; D is possibly TRBD1 (6 bases). Trimming left V 0 bases short and J 0 bases short, with 9 bases between. Germline V lookup: CDR1 SGHRS, CDR2 YFSETQ. The CDR3 spans 15 residues. The CDR3 DNA follows: TGCGCCAGCAGCTTGGCCCCAGGGGCTAACTATGGCTACACCTTC. Amino acids: CASSLAPGANYGYTF.

This clonotype appeared a few times. This sequence joins TRBV10-3 and TRBJ2-1, with D possibly matching TRBD2 (6 bases). CDR1 is ENHRY, CDR2 SYGVKD, per germline. The length of the CDR3 is 14 residues. Deletions cut 3 bases from V and 3 bases from J, with 9 bases between. The CDR3, as DNA: TGTGCCATCAGTGAAAGACTAGGCTACAATGAGCAGTTCTTC. It specifies CAISERLGYNEQFF.

The chain couples TRBV9 to TRBJ1-5, with D maybe TRBD1 (6 bases). Germline CDR1 is SGDLS and CDR2 is YYNGEE. The CDR3 runs to 16 residues. Trimming cost V 0 bases and J 3 bases, with 13 bases left between them. In DNA, the CDR3 is TGTGCCAGCAGCGTAGACGGCGGACAGAACAATCAGCCCCAGCATTTT. Translating it yields CASSVDGGQNNQPQHF.

This clonotype was seen a handful of times. The chain carries TRBV7-9 and TRBJ2-3; 7 nucleotides match TRBD2. The V gene end was trimmed by 3 bases and the J gene end by 5 bases; junction bases not matched to a gene: 8. CDR3 length: 15 residues. From germline, CDR1 is SEHNR and CDR2 FQNEAQ (reference sequence). In nucleotides, the CDR3 is TGTGCCAGCAGCTTTGGGGCTAGCGGAGAAGATACGCAGTATTTT. Its protein product is CASSFGASGEDTQYF.

This clonotype appeared a few times. The chain joins TRBV20-1 to TRBJ2-1, with D possibly matching TRBD1 (6 bases). CDR3 length equals 15 residues. Germline CDR1 reads DFQATT; CDR2 reads SNEGSKA (reference sequence). The ends were cut back, 3 bases at V and 0 bases at J, with 12 bases in the middle. The CDR3 DNA reads as TGCAGTGCTAGCCCCAGGGGTAGCTCCTACAATGAGCAGTTCTTC. This gives the protein CSASPRGSSYNEQFF.

The chain links TRBV20-1 to TRBJ1-1; maybe TRBD1 (5 bases). CDR1 and CDR2 from the germline V gene are DFQATT and SNEGSKA (reference sequence). The CDR3 is 17 residues long. Between the trimmed V and J ends, which lost 1 base and 0 bases, there was a span of 18 bases. This CDR3 reads CSARGPLPDRLNTEAFF. CDR3 coding DNA: TGCAGTGCTAGAGGACCCTTACCCGACAGACTGAACACTGAAGCTTTCTTT.

This clonotype was seen more than once but under ten times. The chain links TRBV18 to TRBJ1-4, with TRBD1 identical over 9 bases. The length of the CDR3 is 17 residues. Trimming removed 6 bases from V and 1 base from J; junction bases left unmatched: 9. Per germline, CDR1 KGHSH and CDR2 LQKENI. CDR3 region: CASSQNPGQGTNEKLFF. The CDR3 DNA follows: TGTGCCAGCTCCCAAAATCCGGGACAGGGAACTAATGAAAAACTGTTTTTT.

This clonotype was seen more than once but under ten times. V and J are TRBV7-2 and TRBJ2-3, with D hard to call. V lost 4 bases and J lost 4, with 9 bases in between. Germline assignment: CDR1 SGHTA and CDR2 FQGNSA. The CDR3 has 13 amino acids. The CDR3 loop reads CASSSRWADTQYF. The CDR3, as DNA: TGTGCCAGCAGCTCCCGGTGGGCAGATACGCAGTATTTT.

This clonotype has a single count. At one of its ends the junction is not consistent with the germline gene, which may arise from a read error. CDR3 amino acids: CASSYRDRGPNRPQHF. The CDR3 DNA follows: TGTGCCAGCAGTTACCGGGACAGGGGACCGAATCGGCCCCAGCATTTT. The genes are TRBV6-2 or TRBV6-3 and TRBJ1-5, with 10 positions matching TRBD1. This CDR3 contains 16 residues. The germline V gene encodes CDR1 MNHEY and CDR2 SVGEGT.

V gene TRBV4-1 combines with J gene TRBJ2-5, with D unclear. V lost 6 bases to trimming and J lost 2 bases, with 16 bases between them. The germline V gene has CDR1 MGHRA and CDR2 YSYEKL. The CDR3 consists of 15 residues. CDR3 in DNA: TGCGCCAGCAGATGGGCCCCGACACAACAAGAGACCCAGTACTTC. This codes for CASRWAPTQQETQYF.

V usage is TRBV6-6 and J usage is TRBJ2-3; 8 bases map to TRBD2. The junction had 8 bases not matched to a gene; V was cut back by 7 bases and J by 5 bases. Germline values: CDR1 MNHNY, CDR2 SVGAGI (reference sequence). The CDR3 spans 14 residues. CDR3: CASNDGGAGDTQYF. The CDR3 DNA sequence: TGTGCCAGCAACGACGGGGGGGCTGGAGATACGCAGTATTTT.

This rearrangement joins TRBV7-9 to TRBJ1-1; D is undetermined. V was pared by 3 bases and J by 1 base, with 24 bases between. This CDR3 spans 19 amino acids. Per germline, CDR1 SEHNR and CDR2 FQNEAQ (reference sequence). In nucleotides, the CDR3 is TGTGCCAGCAGCTTTAAAGGAATTTTTAGAGAAAGACCGAACACTGAAGCTTTCTTT. Amino acid sequence: CASSFKGIFRERPNTEAFF.